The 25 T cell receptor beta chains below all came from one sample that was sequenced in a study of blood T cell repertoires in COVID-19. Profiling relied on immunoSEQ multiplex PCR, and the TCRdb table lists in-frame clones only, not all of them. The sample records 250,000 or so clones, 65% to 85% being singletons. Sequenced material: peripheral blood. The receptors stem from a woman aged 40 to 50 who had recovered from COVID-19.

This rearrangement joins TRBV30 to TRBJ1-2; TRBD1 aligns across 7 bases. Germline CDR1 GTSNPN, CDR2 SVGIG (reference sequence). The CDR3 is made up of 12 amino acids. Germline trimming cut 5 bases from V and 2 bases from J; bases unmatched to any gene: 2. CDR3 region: CAWAGGNYGYTF. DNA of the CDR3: TGTGCCTGGGCAGGGGGAAACTATGGCTACACCTTC.

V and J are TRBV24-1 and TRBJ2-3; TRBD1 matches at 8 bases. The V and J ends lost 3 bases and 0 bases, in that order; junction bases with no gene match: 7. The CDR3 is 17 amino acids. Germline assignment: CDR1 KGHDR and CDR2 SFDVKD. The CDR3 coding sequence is TGTGCCACCAGTGATACCGGGACAGGAACTAGCACAGATACGCAGTATTTT. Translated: CATSDTGTGTSTDTQYF.

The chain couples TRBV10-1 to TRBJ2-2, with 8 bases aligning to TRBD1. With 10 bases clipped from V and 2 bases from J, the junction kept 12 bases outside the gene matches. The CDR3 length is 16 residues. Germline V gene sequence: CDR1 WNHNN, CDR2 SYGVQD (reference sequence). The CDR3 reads CATRSGQGANTGELFF. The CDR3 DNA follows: TGCGCCACCCGATCCGGACAGGGAGCCAACACCGGGGAGCTGTTTTTT.

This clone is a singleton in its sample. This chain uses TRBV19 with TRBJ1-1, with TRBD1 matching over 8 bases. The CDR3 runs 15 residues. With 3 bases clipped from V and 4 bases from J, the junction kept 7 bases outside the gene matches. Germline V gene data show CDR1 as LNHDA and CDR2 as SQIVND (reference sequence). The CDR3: CASSISRGQSTEAFF. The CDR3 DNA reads TGTGCCAGTAGTATCTCCAGGGGGCAGAGCACTGAAGCTTTCTTT.

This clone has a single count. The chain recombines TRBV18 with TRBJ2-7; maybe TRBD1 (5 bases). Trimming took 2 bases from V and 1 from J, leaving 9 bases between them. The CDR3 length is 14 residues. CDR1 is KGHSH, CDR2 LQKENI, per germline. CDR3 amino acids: CASSPYDRSYEQYF. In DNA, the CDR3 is TGTGCCAGCTCACCATATGACAGATCCTACGAGCAGTACTTC.

The CDR3 coding sequence is TGTGCCAGCAGCCCAGGACTAGCTTCGCCAGATACGCAGTATTTT. This gives the protein CASSPGLASPDTQYF. This rearrangement joins TRBV7-9 to TRBJ2-3; 8 bases align to TRBD2. Germline values: CDR1 SEHNR, CDR2 FQNEAQ (reference sequence). The V gene end was trimmed by 5 bases and the J gene end by 4 bases; junction bases not matched to a gene: 8. The CDR3 spans 15 residues. Full variable domain (rest looked up from reference TRBV7-9 and TRBJ2-3): DTGVSQNPRHKITKRGQNVTFRCDPISEHNRLYWYRQTLGQGPEFLTYFQNEAQLEKSRLLSDRFSAERPKGSFSTLEIQRTEQGDSAMYLCASSPGLASPDTQYFGPGTRLTVL.

As DNA, the CDR3 is TGTGCCAGCTCAACCAACCGGGACAGGTCCTACGAGCAGTACTTC. It codes for CASSTNRDRSYEQYF. V usage is TRBV18 and J usage is TRBJ2-7; 8 bases match TRBD1. The V segment lost 5 bases and the J segment 1 base; nucleotides outside the gene matches: 7. The germline CDR1 and CDR2 sequences are KGHSH and LQKENI. The CDR3 has 15 residues.

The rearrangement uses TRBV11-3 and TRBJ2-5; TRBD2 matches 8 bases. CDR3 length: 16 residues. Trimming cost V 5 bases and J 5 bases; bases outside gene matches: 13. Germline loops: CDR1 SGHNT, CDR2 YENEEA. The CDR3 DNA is TGTGCCAGCAGCACCGGACTAGCCAGAGGTGGGGAGACCCAGTACTTC. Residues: CASSTGLARGGETQYF.

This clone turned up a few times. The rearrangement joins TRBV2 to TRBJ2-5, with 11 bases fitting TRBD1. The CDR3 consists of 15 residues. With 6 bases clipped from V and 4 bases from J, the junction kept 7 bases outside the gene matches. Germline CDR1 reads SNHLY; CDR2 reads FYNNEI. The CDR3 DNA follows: TGTGCCAGCAGGGACAGGGGGCTAACGGGAGAGACCCAGTACTTC. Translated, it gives CASRDRGLTGETQYF. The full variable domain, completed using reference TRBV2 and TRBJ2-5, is EPEVTQTPSHQVTQMGQEVILRCVPISNHLYFYWYRQILGQKVEFLVSFYNNEISEKSEIFDDQFSVERPDGSNFTLKIRSTKLEDSAMYFCASRDRGLTGETQYFGPGTRLLVL.

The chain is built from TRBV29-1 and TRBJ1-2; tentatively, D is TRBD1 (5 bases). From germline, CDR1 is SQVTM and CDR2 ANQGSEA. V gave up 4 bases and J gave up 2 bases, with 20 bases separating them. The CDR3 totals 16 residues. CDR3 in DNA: TGCAGCGTTGGGACTATTTATCGGGGGAGGAACTATGGCTACACCTTC. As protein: CSVGTIYRGRNYGYTF.

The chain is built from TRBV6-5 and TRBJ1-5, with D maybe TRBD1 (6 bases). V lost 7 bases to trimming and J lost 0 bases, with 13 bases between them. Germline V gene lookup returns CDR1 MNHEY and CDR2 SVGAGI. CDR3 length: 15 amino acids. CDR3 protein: CASTRQDPSNQPQHF. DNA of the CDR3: TGTGCCAGCACCCGACAGGACCCTAGCAATCAGCCCCAGCATTTT.

For the CDR3, the DNA is TGTGCCAGCAGCTTAGGGGCAGGGGGCTCTGGTGGCTACACCTTC. Protein: CASSLGAGGSGGYTF. This chain uses TRBV7-9 with TRBJ1-2; 8 nucleotides align to TRBD1. J lost 7 bases, V lost 1 base, and 8 bases had no gene match. CDR1 SEHNR and CDR2 FQNEAQ come from the germline V gene (reference sequence). The CDR3 contains 15 residues.

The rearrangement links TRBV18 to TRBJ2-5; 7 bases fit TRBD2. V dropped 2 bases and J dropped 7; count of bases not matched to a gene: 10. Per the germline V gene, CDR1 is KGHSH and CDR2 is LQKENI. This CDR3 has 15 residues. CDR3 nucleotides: TGTGCCAGCTCACCAGCCCTAGCGGTCCCAGGGACCCAGTACTTC. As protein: CASSPALAVPGTQYF.

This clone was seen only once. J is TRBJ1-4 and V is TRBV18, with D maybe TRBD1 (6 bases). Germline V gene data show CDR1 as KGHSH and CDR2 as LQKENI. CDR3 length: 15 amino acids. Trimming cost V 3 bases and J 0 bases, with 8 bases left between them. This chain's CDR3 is CASSPRTATNEKLFF. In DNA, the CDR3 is TGTGCCAGCTCACCGCGGACAGCAACTAATGAAAAACTGTTTTTT.

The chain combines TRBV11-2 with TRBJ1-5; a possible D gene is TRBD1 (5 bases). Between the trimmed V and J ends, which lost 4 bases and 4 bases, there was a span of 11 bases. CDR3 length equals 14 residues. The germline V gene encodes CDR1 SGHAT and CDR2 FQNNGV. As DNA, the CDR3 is TGTGCCAGCAGCTCTGGCAGGGTTAATCAGCCCCAGCATTTT. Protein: CASSSGRVNQPQHF. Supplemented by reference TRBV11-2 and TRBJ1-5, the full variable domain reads EAGVAQSPRYKIIEKRQSVAFWCNPISGHATLYWYQQILGQGPKLLIQFQNNGVVDDSQLPKDRFSAERLKGVDSTLKIQPAKLEDSAVYLCASSSGRVNQPQHFGDGTRLSIL.

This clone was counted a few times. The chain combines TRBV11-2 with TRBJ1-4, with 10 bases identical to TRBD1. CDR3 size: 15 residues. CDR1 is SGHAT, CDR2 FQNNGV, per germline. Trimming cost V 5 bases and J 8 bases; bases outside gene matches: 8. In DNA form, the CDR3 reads TGTGCCAGCAGCCTGTCCGGGACAGGGGAGGAAAAACTGTTTTTT. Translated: CASSLSGTGEEKLFF.

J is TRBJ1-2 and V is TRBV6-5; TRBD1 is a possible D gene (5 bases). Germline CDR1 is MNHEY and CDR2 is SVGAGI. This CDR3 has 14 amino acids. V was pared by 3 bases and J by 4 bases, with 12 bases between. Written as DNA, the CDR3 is TGTGCCAGCAGTTATGGGGGGATGGGCTATGGCTACACCTTC. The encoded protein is CASSYGGMGYGYTF.

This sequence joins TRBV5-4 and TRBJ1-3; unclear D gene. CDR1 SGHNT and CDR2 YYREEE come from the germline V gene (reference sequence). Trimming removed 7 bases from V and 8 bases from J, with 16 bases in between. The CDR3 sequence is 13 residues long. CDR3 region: CASYPQLGDTIYF. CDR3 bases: TGTGCCAGCTACCCTCAGCTAGGTGACACCATATATTTT.

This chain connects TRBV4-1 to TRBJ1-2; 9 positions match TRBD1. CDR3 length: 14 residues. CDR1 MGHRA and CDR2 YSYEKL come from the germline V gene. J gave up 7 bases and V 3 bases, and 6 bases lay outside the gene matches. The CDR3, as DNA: TGCGCCAGCAGCCATCCACAGGGGGCTCCTGGCTACACCTTC. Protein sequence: CASSHPQGAPGYTF.

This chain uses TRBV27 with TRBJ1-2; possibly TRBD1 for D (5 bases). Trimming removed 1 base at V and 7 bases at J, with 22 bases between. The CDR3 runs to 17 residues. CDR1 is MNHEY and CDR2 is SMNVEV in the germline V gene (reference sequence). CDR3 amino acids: CASSLLDGQGGKSGYTF. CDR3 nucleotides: TGTGCCAGCAGTTTATTGGACGGGCAGGGAGGAAAGAGTGGCTACACCTTC.

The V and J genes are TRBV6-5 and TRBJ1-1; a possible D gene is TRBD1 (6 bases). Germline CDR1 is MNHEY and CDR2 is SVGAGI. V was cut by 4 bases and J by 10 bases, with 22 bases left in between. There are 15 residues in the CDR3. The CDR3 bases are TGTGCCAGCAGTTCTTACAGGGACCCCATCGAGGGAGCTTTCTTT. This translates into CASSSYRDPIEGAFF.

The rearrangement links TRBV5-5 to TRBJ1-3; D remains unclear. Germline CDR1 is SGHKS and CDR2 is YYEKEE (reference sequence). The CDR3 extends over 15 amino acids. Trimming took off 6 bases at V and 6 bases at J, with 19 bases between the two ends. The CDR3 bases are TGTGCCAGCATGTTTTCCCCGATGGGAGTAAACACCATATATTTT. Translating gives CASMFSPMGVNTIYF.

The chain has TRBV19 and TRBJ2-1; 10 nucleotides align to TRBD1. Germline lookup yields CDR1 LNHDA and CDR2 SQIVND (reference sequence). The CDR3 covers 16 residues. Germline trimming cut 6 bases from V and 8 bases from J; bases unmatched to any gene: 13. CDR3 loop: CASRSGGTGALHEQFF. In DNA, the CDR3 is TGTGCCAGTAGATCGGGAGGGACAGGGGCACTCCATGAGCAGTTCTTC.

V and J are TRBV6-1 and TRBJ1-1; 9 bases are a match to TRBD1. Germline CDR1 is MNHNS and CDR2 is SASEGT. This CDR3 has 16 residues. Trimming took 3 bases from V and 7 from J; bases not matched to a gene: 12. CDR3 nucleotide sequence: TGTGCCAGCAGTGATTTACAGGGGGCGCCAGCCTATGAAGCTTTCTTT. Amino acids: CASSDLQGAPAYEAFF.

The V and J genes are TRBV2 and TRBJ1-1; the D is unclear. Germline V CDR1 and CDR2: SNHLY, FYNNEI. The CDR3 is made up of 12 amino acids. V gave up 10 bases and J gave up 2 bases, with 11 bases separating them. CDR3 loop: CATPPRNTEAFF. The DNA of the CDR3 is TGTGCCACCCCCCCGAGAAACACTGAAGCTTTCTTT. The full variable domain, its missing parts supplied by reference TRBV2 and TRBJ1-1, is EPEVTQTPSHQVTQMGQEVILRCVPISNHLYFYWYRQILGQKVEFLVSFYNNEISEKSEIFDDQFSVERPDGSNFTLKIRSTKLEDSAMYFCATPPRNTEAFFGQGTRLTVV.